What follows are 23 T cell receptor beta chains derived from one specimen sequenced in a study of identical twins. From the 5' RACE reads, TCRdb called clonotypes with MiXCR, one entry per CDR3 protein. The table has a few hundred thousand distinct CDR3 sequences, roughly 9% seen once. The sequencing sample was made of naive T cells sorted from blood. These receptors all stem from a woman in her forties or fifties in good health.

This clonotype has a count of ten or more. The chain recombines TRBV20-1 with TRBJ2-1; D is uncertain. Germline assignment: CDR1 DFQATT and CDR2 SNEGSKA (reference sequence). The CDR3 totals 14 residues. Trimming shortened V by 2 bases and J by 8 bases, and 16 bases separated the two germline ends. The CDR3 region has the DNA TGCAGTGCTAGAAGTCTAGGCTCGGGCTATGAGCAGTTCTTC. Translated: CSARSLGSGYEQFF.

This clonotype showed up many times. The chain carries TRBV5-1 and TRBJ2-7, with TRBD1 matching 7 bases. CDR3 length equals 15 residues. V lost 6 bases to trimming and J lost 1 base; unmatched junction nucleotides: 10. Per germline, CDR1 SGHRS and CDR2 YFSETQ. This chain's CDR3 is CASKSKQGVSYEQYF. The CDR3 bases are TGCGCCAGCAAGAGCAAGCAGGGGGTTTCCTACGAGCAGTACTTC.

CDR3 loop: CATSRDLAGRYNEQFF. DNA for the CDR3: TGTGCCACCAGCAGAGATCTGGCCGGGAGATACAATGAGCAGTTCTTC. The V call is TRBV15, the J call TRBJ2-1; D perhaps matches TRBD2 (6 bases). The CDR3 covers 16 residues. V lost 0 bases to trimming and J lost 4 bases, with 13 bases between them. Per the germline V gene, CDR1 is LNHNV and CDR2 is YYDKDF (reference sequence).

This clonotype was seen a handful of times. The chain has TRBV11-2 and TRBJ1-5, with TRBD1 as a possible D gene (6 bases). Germline CDR1 reads SGHAT; CDR2 reads FQNNGV. The V gene lost 7 bases and the J gene lost 3 bases, with 13 bases spanning the gap. CDR3 length: 14 residues. The chain's CDR3 is CASTPGGHNQPQHF. The CDR3 region has the DNA TGTGCCAGCACCCCTGGGGGCCACAATCAGCCCCAGCATTTT.

This clonotype was found many times. V is TRBV7-8 and J is TRBJ2-7; D unclear. Trimming pared 0 bases from V and 1 base from J, leaving 7 bases between. Germline V CDR1 and CDR2: SGHVS, FQNEAQ. The CDR3 totals 14 residues. The CDR3 sequence is CASSLASTSYEQYF. The CDR3 coding sequence is TGTGCCAGCAGCTTAGCAAGCACGTCCTACGAGCAGTACTTC.

As to this clonotype: A much larger clone sits a single nucleotide away, making a read error possible. The chain is built from TRBV27 and TRBJ2-7; TRBD2 agrees at 8 bases. The V gene's germline CDR1 is MNHEY and CDR2 SMNVEV (reference sequence). The CDR3 totals 15 residues. V was pared by 7 bases and J by 2 bases, with 10 bases of the junction left unmatched. The CDR3 here is CASNFTSGRPYEQYF. The CDR3 DNA sequence: TGTGCCAGCAATTTTACTAGCGGCAGACCCTACGAGCAGTACTTC.

J is TRBJ2-3 and V is TRBV3-1, with no clear D. CDR1 and CDR2 (germline): LGHDT, YNNKEL (reference sequence). The CDR3 totals 16 residues. V dropped 1 base and J dropped 0 bases, with 11 bases sitting between them. Here the CDR3 reads CASSQAVVSSTDTQYF. Written as DNA, the CDR3 is TGTGCCAGCAGCCAAGCTGTGGTCAGTAGCACAGATACGCAGTATTTT.

A few counts support this clonotype. The CDR3 loop reads CASSLMGGSGANVLTF. CDR3 DNA: TGCGCCAGCAGCTTGATGGGGGGCTCTGGGGCCAACGTCCTGACTTTC. The rearrangement joins TRBV5-1 to TRBJ2-6, with D maybe TRBD2 (6 bases). V was clipped by 1 base and J by 0 bases, with 8 bases between them. Germline V gives CDR1 SGHRS, CDR2 YFSETQ. The CDR3 covers 16 residues.

This clonotype showed up just a few times. Written as DNA, the CDR3 is TGTGCCAGCAGTCCTCAAGTAGGGCTAGGATACACAGATACGCAGTATTTT. Translating it yields CASSPQVGLGYTDTQYF. The genes are TRBV25-1 and TRBJ2-3; D gene ambiguous. CDR1 and CDR2 from the germline V gene are MGHDK and SYGVNS. The CDR3 loop spans 17 amino acids. Trimming removed 5 bases from V and 2 bases from J, with 20 bases in between.

The DNA of the CDR3 is TGTGCCAGCAGTTTCTCTAGCGGAGGGAGGGCCGATAACGAGCAGTACTTC. It specifies CASSFSSGGRADNEQYF. The chain is built from TRBV12-3 or TRBV12-4 and TRBJ2-7; 7 bases are shared with TRBD2. The junction had 16 bases not matched to a gene; V was cut back by 3 bases and J by 5 bases. The CDR3 extends over 17 amino acids.

This clonotype was detected many times. V gene TRBV5-1 combines with J gene TRBJ1-1; D not resolved. V lost 4 bases and J 3 bases, leaving 10 bases between the germline ends. Germline assignment: CDR1 SGHRS and CDR2 YFSETQ. The CDR3 loop spans 13 amino acids. In nucleotides, the CDR3 is TGCGCCAGCAGCCCCCTTGAGGACACTGAAGCTTTCTTT. Translating it yields CASSPLEDTEAFF.

The sample holds many counts of this clonotype. The rearrangement links TRBV7-9 to TRBJ1-3, with D uncertain. Germline CDR1 SEHNR, CDR2 FQNEAQ (reference sequence). The CDR3 extends over 13 amino acids. V was cut by 5 bases and J by 0 bases, with 5 bases left in between. The CDR3 here is CASSHFSGNTIYF. CDR3 bases: TGTGCCAGCAGCCACTTCTCTGGAAACACCATATATTTT.

This clonotype was seen only a few times. This rearrangement joins TRBV3-1 to TRBJ2-1, with TRBD2 identical over 8 bases. The V gene end was trimmed by 8 bases and the J gene end by 2 bases; junction bases not matched to a gene: 8. The CDR3 loop spans 15 amino acids. CDR1 and CDR2 (germline): LGHDT, YNNKEL (reference sequence). The CDR3 DNA reads as TGTGCCAGCGGGAACACTAGCGGCCCCTACAATGAGCAGTTCTTC. This codes for CASGNTSGPYNEQFF.

This clonotype was counted only a few times. This sequence joins TRBV7-2 and TRBJ2-7; the D is unclear. The CDR3 runs 12 residues. Between the trimmed V and J ends, which lost 5 bases and 2 bases, there was a span of 7 bases. The germline V gene has CDR1 SGHTA and CDR2 FQGNSA. The CDR3 protein is CASSPPTYEQYF. Written as DNA, the CDR3 is TGTGCCAGCAGCCCTCCGACCTACGAGCAGTACTTC.

In regard to this clonotype: The junction and the germline gene differ at one end; a read error may be behind it. This rearrangement joins TRBV20-1 to TRBJ1-6; TRBD1 aligns across 10 bases. This CDR3 is built from 13 residues. The germline V gene has CDR1 DFQATT and CDR2 SNEGSKA (reference sequence). The CDR3 sequence: CSAGQGDNSPLHF. In DNA form, the CDR3 reads TGCAGTGCCGGACAGGGGGATAACTCACCCCTCCACTTT.

This clonotype was counted only a few times. The chain recombines TRBV5-1 with TRBJ1-2; D remains unclear. V was shortened by 2 bases and J by 3 bases, with 8 bases between the two germline ends. Looked up from germline, CDR1 is SGHRS and CDR2 is YFSETQ. The length of the CDR3 is 13 residues. In DNA form, the CDR3 reads TGCGCCAGCAGCTTTCACGCGGACTATGGCTACACCTTC. Translated: CASSFHADYGYTF. The variable domain in full, with the rest retrieved from reference TRBV5-1 and TRBJ1-2, is KAGVTQTPRYLIKTRGQQVTLSCSPISGHRSVSWYQQTPGQGLQFLFEYFSETQRNKGNFPGRFSGRQFSNSRSEMNVSTLELGDSALYLCASSFHADYGYTFGSGTRLTVV.

V and J are TRBV7-9 and TRBJ2-1; 8 bases fit TRBD2. With 5 bases clipped from V and 3 bases from J, the junction kept 6 bases outside the gene matches. Per the germline V gene, CDR1 is SEHNR and CDR2 is FQNEAQ (reference sequence). CDR3 size: 15 residues. The CDR3 protein is CASSEPGGVYNEQFF. DNA for the CDR3: TGTGCCAGCAGCGAACCCGGGGGGGTCTACAATGAGCAGTTCTTC. Drawing the rest from reference TRBV7-9 and TRBJ2-1, the complete variable domain is DTGVSQNPRHKITKRGQNVTFRCDPISEHNRLYWYRQTLGQGPEFLTYFQNEAQLEKSRLLSDRFSAERPKGSFSTLEIQRTEQGDSAMYLCASSEPGGVYNEQFFGPGTRLTVL.

This clonotype was observed many times. The chain employs TRBV4-1 and TRBJ1-1; perhaps TRBD1 as D (6 bases). Germline lookup yields CDR1 MGHRA and CDR2 YSYEKL. This CDR3 has 14 amino acids. Deletions cut 0 bases from V and 4 bases from J, with 9 bases between. The CDR3 reads CASSQDRGSTEAFF. CDR3 sequence (DNA): TGCGCCAGCAGCCAAGACAGGGGAAGCACTGAAGCTTTCTTT.

The chain links TRBV11-3 to TRBJ2-1, with 9 bases lining up with TRBD2. Losses at the gene ends were 1 base for V and 7 bases for J; bases not matched to a gene: 8. This CDR3 contains 16 residues. Germline loops: CDR1 SGHNT, CDR2 YENEEA. CDR3 in amino acids: CASSLGHLAGTNEQFF. The CDR3 bases are TGTGCCAGCAGCTTAGGTCACCTAGCGGGGACGAATGAGCAGTTCTTC. Based on the CDR3 plus reference TRBV11-3 and TRBJ2-1, the full variable domain is EAGVVQSPRYKIIEKKQPVAFWCNPISGHNTLYWYLQNLGQGPELLIRYENEEAVDDSQLPKDRFSAERLKGVDSTLKIQPAELGDSAVYLCASSLGHLAGTNEQFFGPGTRLTVL.

This clonotype has ten or more counts. This chain joins TRBV5-1 and TRBJ2-2; 8 nucleotides line up with TRBD1. Germline-derived CDR1 and CDR2 are SGHRS and YFSETQ. The CDR3 spans 16 residues. V lost 4 bases, J lost 1 base, and 6 bases stayed unmatched. The CDR3 here is CASSTTGTGNTGELFF. Here the CDR3 DNA reads TGCGCCAGCAGCACGACCGGGACAGGGAACACCGGGGAGCTGTTTTTT. The entire variable domain, with the rest obtained from reference TRBV5-1 and TRBJ2-2, is as follows: KAGVTQTPRYLIKTRGQQVTLSCSPISGHRSVSWYQQTPGQGLQFLFEYFSETQRNKGNFPGRFSGRQFSNSRSEMNVSTLELGDSALYLCASSTTGTGNTGELFFGEGSRLTVL.

This clonotype was recorded many times. The chain carries TRBV20-1 and TRBJ2-5; TRBD1 might be the D (5 bases). The CDR3 spans 15 residues. Germline CDR1 DFQATT, CDR2 SNEGSKA (reference sequence). Trimming took 0 bases from V and 7 from J, leaving 18 bases between them. The CDR3: CSARDKGRQGRTQYF. The CDR3 DNA sequence: TGCAGTGCTAGAGATAAGGGCCGGCAGGGAAGGACCCAGTACTTC.

V is TRBV5-4 and J is TRBJ2-3; no reliable D call. The V end lost 4 bases, the J end lost 4 bases, and 10 bases lay between the germline ends. The CDR3 loop spans 13 amino acids. Looked up from germline, CDR1 is SGHNT and CDR2 is YYREEE (reference sequence). The CDR3 loop is CASSPPGADTQYF. The CDR3 region has the DNA TGTGCCAGCAGCCCTCCGGGCGCAGATACGCAGTATTTT.

The chain is built from TRBV27 and TRBJ2-2; D is unclear. Germline V gene sequence: CDR1 MNHEY, CDR2 SMNVEV (reference sequence). The CDR3 has 13 residues. V gave up 3 bases and J gave up 4 bases, with 6 bases separating them. For the CDR3, the DNA is TGTGCCAGCAGTTTTTCGACCACCGGGGAGCTGTTTTTT. It is translated as CASSFSTTGELFF.